This TCR beta chain was observed in a study of beta chain features in type 1 diabetes listed by TCRdb under 2018. Regarding the research as a whole: Mean age, gender distribution, total cell number and subset yield were not different between patients and healthy donors. A total of about 100,000,000 sorted cells were examined across all samples, and RNA yield correlated strongly with the number of cells per subset. In the study, recently diagnosed type 1 diabetes patients and matched healthy donors were compared on the TCRB repertoires of their sorted circulating CD4+ T cell subsets. Whereas all 28 donors provided naive and central memory subsets, regulatory and stem cell-like memory subsets were isolated from just 8 patients and about 8 healthy donors.

The entire amount of isolated RNA was reverse transcribed using the High Capacity cDNA Reverse Transcription Kit, so the sequenced TCRB transcripts were expressed ones. Naive, central memory and regulatory T cell samples underwent deep immunoSEQ sequencing, averaging about 3.57 million total reads per sample. Sorted cells were lysed in RLT buffer, and RNA was extracted using DNase-treated RNeasy Micro or Mini kits according to cell number. Each cell subset was processed separately to prevent cross-contamination, with patient and healthy donor samples processed together. The immunoSEQ multiplex PCR was used to amplify TCRB sequences from cDNA, generating 87-bp fragments that spanned the CDR3 region. Amplicons were sequenced on the Illumina HiSeq platform. In the paper's pipeline: PCR bias was computationally corrected using synthetic template baselines, reads within Hamming distance 2 were collapsed, and singletons that could not be merged were discarded. By aligning reads against IMGT, V, D and J genes, CDR3 length, and insertions or deletions at six rearrangement sites were assigned. Within each subset, clonotype counts were normalized to sorted cell number, after which true diversity and Gini coefficients were computed with the tcR R package. The overlap coefficient, calculated on TCRB nucleotide sequences, was used to quantify repertoire sharing. Sourced from immuneACCESS, this table was stored by TCRdb with only in-frame sequences that have V and J called. A share of the clones is absent; for the studies checked, an unresolved V gene accounts for under half, and the remainder has no known explanation. V and J calls and clone size are those listed in that table; D and trimming were worked out from the DNA. The table for this sample lists 150,000 to 200,000 clones; about 9.8% of them were counted only once. The top ten clones comprise 2% to 2.5% of the sample.

A single peripheral blood draw of about 116 mL on average was collected from each donor into heparinised tubes. A BD FACSAria II was used to sort naive, central memory, regulatory and stem cell-like memory CD4+ T cells with a panel that included CD45RO, CCR7, CD25, CD127, CD95 and CD27. All sorted populations exceeded 95% purity. PBMCs were isolated right away by Lymphoprep density gradient centrifugation and were stained directly, without culture. So that batch effects would be minimized, each experiment stained and sorted samples in pairs, pairing one healthy donor with one patient. This clone occurred a few times. The specificity of this receptor is unknown. One base away there is no much larger clone; base qualities are not given. What the study reported, not specific to this receptor: Type 1 diabetes patients showed a moderate but significant shortening of TCRB CDR3 length in all four CD4+ subsets. Naive, central memory and regulatory TCRB repertoires appeared more similar among patients than among healthy donors. HLA sub-analyses involved small numbers of individuals, so any influence of HLA type on TCRB rearrangement remained unresolved. At VDJ recombination sites, type 1 diabetes patients had fewer insertions and more deleted nucleotides, which implies abnormalities in thymic rearrangement. Because cDNA rather than genomic DNA was sequenced, highly expressing activated cells could have been over-represented, although no difference in activation and CD3 levels was found between groups. PCR might favor shorter templates, but patient and control samples were amplified and corrected together, so any skew would affect both groups equally.

Measured from the cysteine to the phenylalanine, the CDR3 is 14 residues long. The DNA shown is the 42-base CDR3, in frame from base 1. Based on the germline V gene (reference sequence), the CDR1 and CDR2 sequences are LNHNV and YYDKDF. V has 4 bases trimmed and J has 8 bases trimmed; junction bases matching no gene number 8. This receptor was identified in a woman younger than 30 in good health. Specimen: central memory CD4+ T cells from blood. This chain is built from TRBV15 and TRBJ2-3; the central 8 bases match TRBD1. The base sequence is TGTGCCACCAGCACAAGGACAGGGTCGGGTACGCAGTATTTT. It translates as CATSTRTGSGTQYF.